This T cell receptor (beta chain) is drawn from a study of regulatory T cells in long-lasting Graves disease. This CDR3 has 13 amino acids. Germline V gene data show CDR1 as ENHRY and CDR2 as SYGVKD. V was shortened by 10 bases and J by 6 bases, with 18 bases between the two germline ends. CDR3 regions were amplified by Arm-PCR using iRepertoire HTBI primers to build TCR beta libraries. TCRdb reprocessed the multiplex PCR reads with MiXCR, giving one entry per CDR3 protein. The profile shows approximately 210,000 distinct CDR3 sequences, about 17% of them singletons. This clonotype was seen many times. Its antigen remains unknown. Time point meaning: newly diagnosed GD, antithyroid drugs for less than 3 months. Isolated PBMC RNA provided the starting material for the TCR library. American Thyroid Association guidelines served as the basis for diagnosing Graves' disease. Study-level points and caveats: Among the persistent patients, fewer than 3,500 public clonotypes were shared, more than the roughly 900 shared among new patients. Favoring TRBV28, TRBJ1-2 and TRBJ2-5 was a feature seen in persistent disease.

The receptor's source is a female donor with Graves disease. The starting material was peripheral blood mononuclear cells (PBMCs), obtained at new diagnosis, from a patient treated with antithyroid drugs. The gene calls are TRBV10-3 and TRBJ1-2, with D possibly being TRBD1 (5 bases). Here the CDR3 DNA reads TGTGCCACAACCGAACAACCAGGGAATGGCTACACCTTC. Translated: CATTEQPGNGYTF.